These 15 T cell receptor beta chains were sequenced from one sample in a study of identical twins. TCRdb reprocessed the 5' RACE reads via MiXCR and lists one record per CDR3 protein. The sample includes roughly 250,000 distinct CDR3 sequences, approximately 7% of them seen just once. This sample also appeared in a second study, on yellow fever vaccine responses in identical twins.

Material for sequencing was memory (CD45RO+) T cells sorted from blood. The receptors were sampled from a woman younger than 30 in good health.

The CDR3 loop reads CASSLLTATGDHTDTQYF. Written as DNA, the CDR3 is TGTGCCAGCAGTTTATTAACGGCCACAGGAGACCACACAGATACGCAGTATTTT. This chain uses TRBV28 with TRBJ2-3, with a tentative D call TRBD1 (5 bases). With 1 base removed from V and 2 bases from J, the gap between germline ends came to 19 bases. In germline, CDR1 is MDHEN, CDR2 SYDVKM. This CDR3 comprises 18 residues.

This clonotype was observed at least ten times. The chain combines TRBV12-3 or TRBV12-4 with TRBJ1-6; no reliable D call. V was pared by 7 bases and J by 9 bases, with 19 bases between. The CDR3 extends over 15 amino acids. The CDR3 DNA reads as TGTGCCAGCATTAAGGACCGTCTCCCAGGTTCACCCCTCCACTTT. Translation gives CASIKDRLPGSPLHF.

The chain recombines TRBV7-3 with TRBJ2-5; D perhaps matches TRBD2 (5 bases). Germline CDR1 is SGHTA and CDR2 is FQGTGA. Trimming removed 2 bases at V and 4 bases at J, with 8 bases between. There are 13 residues in the CDR3. The CDR3 bases are TGTGCCAGCAGCTTAGTACGGGGAGAGACCCAGTACTTC. Amino acid sequence: CASSLVRGETQYF.

The chain links TRBV11-2 to TRBJ2-7, with D possibly TRBD1 on 7 matching bases. Germline V gene lookup returns CDR1 SGHAT and CDR2 FQNNGV. V was shortened by 5 bases and J by 7 bases, with 18 bases between the two germline ends. The CDR3 has 14 amino acids. In DNA, the CDR3 is TGTGCCAGCAGCCCCGACCCGACAGGGAGGGAGCAGTACTTC. It yields the protein CASSPDPTGREQYF.

The V gene is TRBV6-1, the J gene TRBJ2-5, with 7 bases aligning to TRBD2. Per germline, CDR1 MNHNS and CDR2 SASEGT. The V gene end was trimmed by 6 bases and the J gene end by 5 bases; junction bases not matched to a gene: 9. The CDR3 length is 14 residues. As DNA, the CDR3 is TGTGCCAGCAGCGCACGGGCTAGCGGTGAGACCCAGTACTTC. Amino acids: CASSARASGETQYF.

This clonotype was seen ten or more times. V gene TRBV4-2 combines with J gene TRBJ2-1, with a tentative D call TRBD1 (5 bases). Trimming shortened V by 2 bases and J by 5 bases, and 13 bases separated the two germline ends. Germline values: CDR1 LGHNA, CDR2 YNFKEQ. The CDR3 spans 15 residues. The chain's CDR3 is CASSQYGQRDNEQFF. DNA for the CDR3: TGTGCCAGCAGCCAATACGGACAACGGGACAATGAGCAGTTCTTC.

This clonotype was seen many times. The CDR3, as DNA: TGTGCCAGCATCCAAGGGGGGGGCAATCAGCCCCAGCATTTT. Translating it yields CASIQGGGNQPQHF. The chain recombines TRBV12-3 or TRBV12-4 with TRBJ1-5; TRBD1 might be the D (6 bases). The V end was cut by 7 bases, the J end by 2 bases, with 12 bases between. The CDR3 totals 14 residues.

There are many counts of this clonotype. V gene TRBV3-1 combines with J gene TRBJ2-1, with TRBD2 identical over 9 bases. The CDR3 length is 15 residues. The V segment lost 4 bases and the J segment 6 bases; nucleotides outside the gene matches: 7. CDR1 is LGHDT and CDR2 is YNNKEL in the germline V gene (reference sequence). The CDR3 region has the DNA TGTGCCAGCAGCCTCGGGCGGGGGGGCGTCAATGAGCAGTTCTTC. Protein sequence: CASSLGRGGVNEQFF.

The sample holds many counts of this clonotype. This sequence joins TRBV27 and TRBJ1-5; TRBD1 matches at 7 bases. Germline assignment: CDR1 MNHEY and CDR2 SMNVEV (reference sequence). There are 15 residues in the CDR3. Unmatched junction bases numbered 5, after V lost 6 bases and J lost 0 bases. CDR3 sequence reads: CASRQDRNSNQPQHF. CDR3 sequence (DNA): TGTGCCAGCAGACAGGACAGGAATAGCAATCAGCCCCAGCATTTT.

This rearrangement joins TRBV10-2 to TRBJ1-1; a possible D gene is TRBD1 (5 bases). Trimming shortened V by 5 bases and J by 6 bases, and 22 bases separated the two germline ends. The CDR3 totals 16 residues. Looked up from germline, CDR1 is WSHSY and CDR2 is SAAADI. The CDR3 bases are TGCGCCAGCAGTTCCCAGCAAGGGGTAGGTAGTCCTGAAGCTTTCTTT. This encodes CASSSQQGVGSPEAFF.

This clonotype was observed a few times. V is TRBV11-2 and J is TRBJ2-2, with D possibly called TRBD1 or TRBD2 (5 bases each). The V end lost 3 bases, the J end lost 7 bases, and 15 bases lay between the germline ends. The CDR3 spans 15 residues. Germline loops: CDR1 SGHAT, CDR2 FQNNGV. The CDR3 coding sequence is TGTGCCAGCAGCTTCCGGGACGCCGCCGGCGGGGAGCTGTTTTTT. Protein: CASSFRDAAGGELFF.

This clonotype was counted ten times or more. V gene TRBV6-1 combines with J gene TRBJ1-2; D gene uncertain. Per germline, CDR1 MNHNS and CDR2 SASEGT. The V end lost 6 bases, the J end lost 6 bases, and 17 bases lay between the germline ends. The CDR3 is 14 amino acids. The CDR3: CASSPVGGYDGYTF. The CDR3, as DNA: TGTGCCAGCAGCCCCGTGGGAGGGTACGATGGCTACACCTTC.

This clonotype came up many times. The germline gene is not matched at one end of the junction; a read error may be the cause. This rearrangement joins TRBV10-3 to TRBJ1-2; TRBD1 aligns across 7 bases. CDR1 is ENHRY and CDR2 is SYGVKD in the germline V gene. The CDR3 is 15 residues long. The CDR3 protein is CAVRGGQIANYGYTF. The CDR3 DNA reads TGTGCCGTCAGAGGGGGACAGATCGCTAACTATGGCTACACCTTC.

Ten or more counts support this clonotype. The DNA of the CDR3 is TGTGCCAGCAGCCCCCTCTTGATCCAAGAGACCCAGTACTTC. Its protein product is CASSPLLIQETQYF. This chain uses TRBV7-6 with TRBJ2-5; D is undetermined. V lost 5 bases and J lost 1, with 11 bases in between. The CDR3 consists of 14 residues. Germline CDR1 SGHVS, CDR2 FNYEAQ.

This CDR3 is CASRPDIDEAFF. The CDR3 coding sequence is TGTGCCAGCAGACCGGACATAGATGAAGCTTTCTTT. J is TRBJ1-1 and V is TRBV28; maybe TRBD1 (5 bases). Germline assignment: CDR1 MDHEN and CDR2 SYDVKM. The CDR3 contains 12 residues. V lost 6 bases to trimming and J lost 7 bases, with 12 bases between them.